The entry that follows covers one T cell receptor beta chain sequence. No antigen is known for it. This specimen comes from a study of cytomegalovirus exposure and HLA in healthy donors. Whole-study results and caveats: Reports credit the classifier with highly specific, highly sensitive diagnosis of cytomegalovirus status. A later analysis reportedly found fewer N-insertions in an Asian-associated ancestry cluster than the approximately 700-donor mean.

The PCR used 60 Vbeta and 13 Jbeta primers. Data came from immunoSEQ multiplex PCR; TCRdb stores just in-frame clones and leaves some out. The sample contains fewer than 200,000 clones, more than 70% of which appear only once. The sequence came from a male donor in good health and CMV-seronegative. The sequencing input was PBMCs.

The CDR3 nucleotides read TGTGCCAGCAGCTCCCGAGCAATATGGGACAGGAATGGCTACACCTTC. Translation gives CASSSRAIWDRNGYTF. J is TRBJ1-2 and V is TRBV13; 8 nucleotides align to TRBD1. V was clipped by 4 bases and J by 6 bases; unmatched bases: 13. Germline V gene sequence: CDR1 PRHDT, CDR2 FYEKMQ (reference sequence). CDR3 length: 16 amino acids.